This entry lists 4 T cell receptor beta chains sequenced from one sample in a study of T cells after yellow fever vaccination. In TCRdb, the 5' RACE reads were re-called with MiXCR into one record per CDR3 protein. The sample shows under 400,000 distinct CDR3 sequences, about an eighth of them seen only once. This specimen consisted of CD4+ T cells sorted from PBMCs, obtained 15 days after the yellow fever booster vaccination. The receptors were gathered from a man younger than 35 who received the YFV17D yellow fever vaccine.

CDR3 nucleotide sequence: TGTGCCAGCGGCATTGTATCGGGCCAAGAGACCCAGTACTTC. This translates into CASGIVSGQETQYF. The chain employs TRBV7-9 and TRBJ2-5; D is undetermined. The germline V gene encodes CDR1 SEHNR and CDR2 FQNEAQ (reference sequence). The CDR3 has 14 amino acids. Trimming took 8 bases from V and 1 from J, leaving 14 bases between them.

The sample holds a few counts of this clonotype. The V call is TRBV18, the J call TRBJ1-1, with 11 bases lining up with TRBD1. The CDR3 extends over 16 amino acids. V was clipped by 0 bases and J by 1 base; unmatched bases: 1. From germline, CDR1 is KGHSH and CDR2 LQKENI. Here the CDR3 DNA reads TGTGCCAGCTCACCACCGGGGACAGGGGGGAACACTGAAGCTTTCTTT. Protein product: CASSPPGTGGNTEAFF.

The table lists this clonotype with a few counts. The V gene is TRBV2, the J gene TRBJ2-5; the D is unclear. This CDR3 region has 13 residues. With 5 bases removed from V and 5 bases from J, the gap between germline ends came to 12 bases. Germline CDR1 is SNHLY and CDR2 is FYNNEI. The CDR3 spells CASSYTLGETQYF. In nucleotides, the CDR3 is TGTGCCAGCAGTTATACACTGGGGGAGACCCAGTACTTC.

J is TRBJ2-5 and V is TRBV7-2, with TRBD1 as a possible D gene (5 bases). CDR1 and CDR2 (germline): SGHTA, FQGNSA. Trimming left V 4 bases short and J 6 bases short, with 18 bases between. This CDR3 is built from 15 residues. CDR3 in amino acids: CASSSRPLGVKTQYF. The DNA for the CDR3 is TGTGCCAGCAGCTCCAGACCCTTAGGGGTGAAGACCCAGTACTTC.